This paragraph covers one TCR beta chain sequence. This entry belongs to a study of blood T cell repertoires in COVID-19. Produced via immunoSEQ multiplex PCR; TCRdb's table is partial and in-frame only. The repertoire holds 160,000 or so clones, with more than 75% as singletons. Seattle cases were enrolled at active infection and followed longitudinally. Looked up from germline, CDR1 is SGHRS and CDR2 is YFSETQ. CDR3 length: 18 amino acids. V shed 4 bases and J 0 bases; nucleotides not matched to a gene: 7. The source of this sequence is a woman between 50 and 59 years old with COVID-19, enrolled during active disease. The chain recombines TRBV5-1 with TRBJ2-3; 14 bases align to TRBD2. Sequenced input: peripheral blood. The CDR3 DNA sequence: TGCGCCAGCAGCCTCCCGACTAGCGGGGGGGCCAGCACAGATACGCAGTATTTT. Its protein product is CASSLPTSGGASTDTQYF.